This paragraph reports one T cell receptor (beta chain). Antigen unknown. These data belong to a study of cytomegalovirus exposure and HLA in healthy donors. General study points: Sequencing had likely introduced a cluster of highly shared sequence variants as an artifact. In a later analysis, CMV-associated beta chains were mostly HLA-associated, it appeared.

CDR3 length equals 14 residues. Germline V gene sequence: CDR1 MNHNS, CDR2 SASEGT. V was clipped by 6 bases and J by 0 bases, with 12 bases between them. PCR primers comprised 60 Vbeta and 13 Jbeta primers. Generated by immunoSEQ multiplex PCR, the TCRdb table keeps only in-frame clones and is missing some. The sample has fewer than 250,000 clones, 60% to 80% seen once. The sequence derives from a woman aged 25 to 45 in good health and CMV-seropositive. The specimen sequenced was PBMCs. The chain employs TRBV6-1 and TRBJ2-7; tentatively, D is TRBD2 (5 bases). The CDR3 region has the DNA TGTGCCAGCAGCCCCGCGAGGGCCTCCTACGAGCAGTACTTC. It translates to CASSPARASYEQYF.